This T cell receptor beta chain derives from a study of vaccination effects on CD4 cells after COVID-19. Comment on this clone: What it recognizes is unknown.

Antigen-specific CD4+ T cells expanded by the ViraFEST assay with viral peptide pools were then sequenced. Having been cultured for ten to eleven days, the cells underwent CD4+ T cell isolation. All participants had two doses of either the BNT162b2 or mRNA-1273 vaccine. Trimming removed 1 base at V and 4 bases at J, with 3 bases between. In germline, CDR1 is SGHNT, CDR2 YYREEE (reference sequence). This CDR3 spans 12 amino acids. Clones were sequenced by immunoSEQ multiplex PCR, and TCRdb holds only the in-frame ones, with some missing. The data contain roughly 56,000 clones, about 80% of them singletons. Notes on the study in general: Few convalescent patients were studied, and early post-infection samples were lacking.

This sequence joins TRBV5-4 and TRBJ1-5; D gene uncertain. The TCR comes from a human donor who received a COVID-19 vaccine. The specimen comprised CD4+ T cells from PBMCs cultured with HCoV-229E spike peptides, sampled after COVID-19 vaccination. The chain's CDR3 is CASSLPNQPQHF. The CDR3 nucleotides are TGTGCCAGCAGCTTGCCGAATCAGCCCCAGCATTTT.